Listed below are T cell receptor beta chains from one sample, sequenced in a study of cytomegalovirus exposure and HLA in healthy donors. Generated by immunoSEQ multiplex PCR, the TCRdb table keeps only in-frame clones and is missing some. The sample carries 150,000 to 200,000 clones, approximately 71% recorded once. Input material: PBMCs. These receptors all come from a man between 18 and 29 years old in good health and CMV-seropositive. CDR3s include the opening cysteine and the closing phenylalanine or tryptophan. A D gene is named only where the DNA matches it firmly. Some rows mark clone size as missing; the rest say once, few, many or name a class of expanded clone.

clone_size j_call d_call v_call cdr3_aa cdr3_nt
- TRBJ1-1 - TRBV20-1 CSAKERTEAFF TGCAGTGCTAAAGAGCGAACTGAAGCTTTCTTT
- TRBJ2-3 - TRBV2 CASSAQRGTDTQYF TGTGCCAGCAGTGCCCAGCGTGGCACAGATACGCAGTATTTT
- TRBJ2-7 - TRBV28 CASSSPRYEQYF TGTGCCAGCAGTTCCCCTCGCTACGAGCAGTACTTC
- TRBJ2-7 TRBD1 TRBV14 CASSPWGVGQGFREQYF TGTGCCAGCAGCCCTTGGGGAGTGGGACAGGGGTTTCGCGAGCAGTACTTC
- TRBJ2-7 TRBD2 TRBV7-9 CSSSPLAGGGEEQYF TGTTCCAGCAGCCCACTAGCGGGGGGGGGCGAGGAGCAGTACTTC
once TRBJ2-3 TRBD2 TRBV2 CASSRPRLAASRLGTQYF TGTGCCAGCAGCCGACCACGACTAGCGGCATCACGGTTGGGTACGCAGTATTTT
- TRBJ2-1 TRBD2 TRBV19 CASSILGLGVDEQFF TGTGCCAGTAGTATCTTAGGACTAGGAGTGGATGAGCAGTTCTTC
- TRBJ2-1 - TRBV27 CASQDSRSRYNEQFF TGTGCCAGCCAGGACAGCCGTTCTCGATACAATGAGCAGTTCTTC
- TRBJ2-7 - TRBV4-1 CASSPLSGSSYEQYF TGCGCCAGCAGCCCCTTATCGGGGTCCTCCTACGAGCAGTACTTC
- TRBJ2-7 TRBD2 TRBV5-3 CAVRLADYEQYF TGTGCCGTGCGTCTAGCGGACTACGAGCAGTACTTC
- TRBJ2-3 - TRBV27 CASSLAGTDTQYF TGTGCCAGCAGTTTAGCGGGCACAGATACGCAGTATTTT
- TRBJ1-1 - TRBV27 CASMTAANTEAFF TGTGCCAGCATGACAGCCGCGAACACTGAAGCTTTCTTT
- TRBJ2-7 TRBD1 TRBV4-1 CASSQIIVVGTAPHEQYF TGCGCCAGCAGCCAAATTATCGTGGTCGGGACAGCGCCCCACGAGCAGTACTTC
- TRBJ2-5 - TRBV7-6 CASRDIRGLPTQETQYF TGTGCCAGCAGGGATATCAGGGGCCTCCCCACCCAAGAGACCCAGTACTTC
- TRBJ2-7 TRBD1 TRBV9 CASSVAGQGAGEQYF TGTGCCAGCAGCGTAGCCGGACAGGGGGCAGGGGAGCAGTACTTC
- TRBJ2-7 TRBD2 TRBV9 CASSVVGGEQYF TGTGCCAGCAGCGTAGTGGGGGGGGAGCAGTACTTC
once TRBJ2-1 - TRBV7-2 CASSPIVNEQFF TGTGCCAGCAGCCCTATAGTCAATGAGCAGTTCTTC
few TRBJ2-7 - TRBV14 CASSQEITDEQYF TGTGCCAGCAGCCAAGAAATAACAGACGAGCAGTACTTC
- TRBJ2-1 - TRBV27 CASSLTRNHNEQFF TGTGCCAGCAGTTTAACGAGGAACCACAATGAGCAGTTCTTC
- TRBJ2-3 TRBD2 TRBV30 CAWSSGGSADTQYF TGTGCCTGGAGTTCGGGCGGGAGTGCAGATACGCAGTATTTT
- TRBJ1-2 TRBD1 TRBV6-1 CASRVQGSLYGYTF TGTGCCAGCAGAGTACAGGGGAGTCTCTATGGCTACACCTTC
- TRBJ1-5 TRBD1 TRBV28 CASSPARGLNQPQHF TGTGCCAGCAGCCCCGCGAGGGGGCTGAATCAGCCCCAGCATTTT
- TRBJ1-1 - TRBV5-1 CASSSEVVTEAFF TGCGCCAGCAGCTCGGAGGTGGTCACTGAAGCTTTCTTT
few TRBJ2-1 - TRBV27 CASSFSGVEQFF TGTGCCAGCAGTTTTTCGGGGGTTGAGCAGTTCTTC
- TRBJ2-2 - TRBV5-1 CASSYLGANTGELFF TGCGCCAGCAGCTATCTAGGCGCGAACACCGGGGAGCTGTTTTTT
once TRBJ1-5 - TRBV19 CASSIVASSNQPQHF TGTGCCAGTAGTATAGTAGCGTCTAGCAATCAGCCCCAGCATTTT